One sample yielded the 7 T cell receptor beta chains listed below, sequenced in a study of OX40 agonist ivuxolimab in advanced cancers. Generated by immunoSEQ multiplex PCR, the TCRdb table keeps only in-frame clones and is missing some. The sample includes around 62,000 clones, approximately 91% seen only once; the top ten take roughly 0.29%. Sequencing was performed on CD4+ or CD8+ T cells sorted from blood, taken in a trial of the OX40 agonist ivuxolimab. The source of these receptors is an adult with an advanced solid tumor such as melanoma, head and neck, liver or kidney cancer.

The V call is TRBV11-2, the J call TRBJ2-7, with D perhaps assigned TRBD1 or TRBD2 (6 bases each). The ends were cut back, 0 bases at V and 4 bases at J, with 13 bases in the middle. The CDR3 runs 15 residues. CDR1 and CDR2 (germline): SGHAT, FQNNGV. The CDR3 here is CASSLDRGVIYEQYF. CDR3 DNA: TGTGCCAGCAGCTTAGATAGGGGGGTGATTTACGAGCAGTACTTC. Drawing the rest from reference TRBV11-2 and TRBJ2-7, the complete variable domain is EAGVAQSPRYKIIEKRQSVAFWCNPISGHATLYWYQQILGQGPKLLIQFQNNGVVDDSQLPKDRFSAERLKGVDSTLKIQPAKLEDSAVYLCASSLDRGVIYEQYFGPGTRLTVT.

The chain employs TRBV23-1 and TRBJ2-3; perhaps D is TRBD1 or TRBD2 (6 bases each). TRBV23-1 is placed among ORFs of uncertain function. The ends were cut back, 0 bases at V and 6 bases at J, with 16 bases in the middle. The CDR3 spans 16 residues. CDR3 region: CASSQSRGAPCDTQYF. In DNA, the CDR3 is TGCGCCAGCAGTCAATCGAGGGGGGCCCCGTGCGATACGCAGTATTTT.

The gene calls are TRBV5-1 and TRBJ2-5, with D perhaps matching TRBD2 (5 bases). Trimming took 0 bases from V and 7 from J, leaving 10 bases between them. The germline CDR1 and CDR2 sequences are SGHRS and YFSETQ. The CDR3 has 13 amino acids. The CDR3 here is CASSLAAEGTQYF. The CDR3, as DNA: TGCGCCAGCAGCTTGGCAGCGGAAGGGACCCAGTACTTC.

The CDR3 DNA is TGTGCCAGCAGATTAAGTTCAGGGGGCATTTACGAGCAGTACTTC. This encodes CASRLSSGGIYEQYF. The chain combines TRBV6-5 with TRBJ2-7; TRBD1 matches 8 bases. The junction had 11 bases not matched to a gene; V was cut back by 6 bases and J by 4 bases. The length of the CDR3 is 15 residues. Looked up from germline, CDR1 is MNHEY and CDR2 is SVGAGI.

This chain links TRBV7-9 with TRBJ2-1; D perhaps matches TRBD2 (6 bases). The CDR3 consists of 16 residues. V was clipped by 1 base and J by 4 bases, with 14 bases between them. CDR1 is SEHNR, CDR2 FQNEAQ, per germline (reference sequence). This CDR3 is CASSLDGVGGYNEQFF. CDR3 sequence (DNA): TGTGCCAGCAGCTTAGACGGAGTGGGGGGATACAATGAGCAGTTCTTC.

This chain uses TRBV29-1 with TRBJ2-5; TRBD1 matches 8 bases. CDR3 length: 13 amino acids. Germline V gene data show CDR1 as SQVTM and CDR2 as ANQGSEA. Trimming at V came to 3 bases and at J to 2 bases, leaving 2 bases not matched to a gene. The CDR3 sequence is CSVDRTGQETQYF. In DNA form, the CDR3 reads TGCAGCGTTGACCGGACAGGGCAAGAGACCCAGTACTTC.

The chain has TRBV28 and TRBJ1-5, with D possibly matching TRBD1 (5 bases). Trimming took 4 bases from V and 7 from J, leaving 17 bases between them. The CDR3 contains 15 residues. Germline assignment: CDR1 MDHEN and CDR2 SYDVKM. The chain's CDR3 is CASSSGTGGWQPQHF. CDR3 sequence (DNA): TGTGCCAGCAGTTCCGGGACGGGTGGGTGGCAGCCCCAGCATTTT.